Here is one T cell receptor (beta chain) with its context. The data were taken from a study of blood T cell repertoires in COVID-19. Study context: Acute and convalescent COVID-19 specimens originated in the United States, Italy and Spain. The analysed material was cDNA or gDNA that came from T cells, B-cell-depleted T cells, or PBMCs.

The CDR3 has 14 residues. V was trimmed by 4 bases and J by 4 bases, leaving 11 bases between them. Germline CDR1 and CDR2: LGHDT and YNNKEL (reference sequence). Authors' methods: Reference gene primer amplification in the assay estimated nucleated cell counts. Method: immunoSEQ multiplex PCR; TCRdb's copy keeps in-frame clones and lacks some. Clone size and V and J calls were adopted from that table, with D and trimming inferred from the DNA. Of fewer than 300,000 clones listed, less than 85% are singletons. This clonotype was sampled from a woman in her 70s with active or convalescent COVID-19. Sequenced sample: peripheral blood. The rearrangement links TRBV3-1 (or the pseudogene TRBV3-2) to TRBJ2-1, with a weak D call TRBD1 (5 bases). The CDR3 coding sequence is TGTGCCAGCAGCCCCTTGACAGCTTACAATGAGCAGTTCTTC. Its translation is CASSPLTAYNEQFF.